These T cell receptor beta chains were read from a single sample in a study of shared clonotypes between healthy human individuals. Repertoires were generated with immunoSEQ multiplex PCR, while TCRdb's copy carries only in-frame clones and drops some. This table holds about 2.2 million clones, 90% to 95% found once. Source material: naive CD8+ T cells from PBMCs. The origin of the receptors is a young man in good health. Some clones in this sample may be carry-over from other donors' samples. Each CDR3 is given with its conserved first and last residue. The order of the fields is CDR3 DNA, CDR3 protein, clone size, J gene, V gene, D gene. A D gene is named only where the DNA matches it firmly. Size tells how often a clone was seen (once, few, many) or the class of an expanded clone, and some rows leave it out.

DNA: TGTGCCAGCAGTTTATATTGGGGACTAAAAGAGACCCAGTACTTC
CDR3: CASSLYWGLKETQYF
size: NA
J: TRBJ2-5
V: TRBV28
D: TRBD2

DNA: TGTGCCAGCAGTGGGGCGGGGACAGGGGCCGGGGATACGCAGTATTTT
CDR3: CASSGAGTGAGDTQYF
size: NA
J: TRBJ2-3
V: TRBV28
D: TRBD1

DNA: TGTGCCTGGAGCGGAGTCGGGGCGGGGACTGAAGCTTTCTTT
CDR3: CAWSGVGAGTEAFF
size: few
J: TRBJ1-1
V: TRBV30
D: NA

DNA: TGTGCCAGCAGTTTGTCCGGACAGGGGTCGAACGAGCAGTACTTC
CDR3: CASSLSGQGSNEQYF
size: NA
J: TRBJ2-7
V: TRBV27
D: TRBD1

DNA: TGTGCCAGCAGTTTATTACCCTCCAAGGGGGACGGCTACACCTTC
CDR3: CASSLLPSKGDGYTF
size: NA
J: TRBJ1-2
V: TRBV28
D: NA

DNA: TGTGCCAGCAGCCTGGGGACACAGCTGGGCAAAAACATTCAGTACTTC
CDR3: CASSLGTQLGKNIQYF
size: NA
J: TRBJ2-4
V: TRBV9
D: NA

DNA: TGCGCCAGCAGCGCGGACGCAGGGGTGCTGTCTGAGCAGTACTTC
CDR3: CASSADAGVLSEQYF
size: NA
J: TRBJ2-7
V: TRBV5-1
D: NA

DNA: TGTGCCAGCAGTGTGTGGACTGAGCAGTTCTTC
CDR3: CASSVWTEQFF
size: NA
J: TRBJ2-1
V: TRBV2
D: NA

DNA: TGTGCCAGCAGCTTAGAAAGAACCGGCGGAAGCTCCTACGAGCAGTACTTC
CDR3: CASSLERTGGSSYEQYF
size: NA
J: TRBJ2-7
V: TRBV7-9
D: NA

DNA: TGCGCCAGCAGCTTGGTCTCAACCCTCTACGAGCAGTACTTC
CDR3: CASSLVSTLYEQYF
size: NA
J: TRBJ2-7
V: TRBV5-1
D: NA

DNA: TGTGCCAGCAGAAAAAGCAGGTCTGGCTACACCTTC
CDR3: CASRKSRSGYTF
size: NA
J: TRBJ1-2
V: TRBV6-5
D: NA

DNA: TGTGCCAGCAGCGTAGGGTCACTAGCGGCCTACGAGCAGTACTTC
CDR3: CASSVGSLAAYEQYF
size: NA
J: TRBJ2-7
V: TRBV9
D: TRBD2

DNA: TGCGCCAGCAGAACGAGGGACACCCCCAACACTGAAGCTTTCTTT
CDR3: CASRTRDTPNTEAFF
size: NA
J: TRBJ1-1
V: TRBV5-1
D: NA

DNA: TGTGCCAGCAGTTACCCGAGCACAGATACGCAGTATTTT
CDR3: CASSYPSTDTQYF
size: NA
J: TRBJ2-3
V: TRBV6-6
D: NA

DNA: TGTGCCAGCAGCGAACAAAGGGAGGGTTCGGGAAATGAGCAGTTCTTC
CDR3: CASSEQREGSGNEQFF
size: NA
J: TRBJ2-1
V: TRBV9
D: TRBD2

DNA: TGTGCCAGCAGGCCCTCGGGACAGATCACCGGGGAGCTGTTTTTT
CDR3: CASRPSGQITGELFF
size: NA
J: TRBJ2-2
V: TRBV28
D: TRBD1

DNA: TGTGCCAGCAGCGCAAATTTGGACGAATTGACAGATACGCAGTATTTT
CDR3: CASSANLDELTDTQYF
size: once
J: TRBJ2-3
V: TRBV5-6
D: NA

DNA: TGTGCCAGTGGGCTAGTCATCTACGAGCAGTACTTC
CDR3: CASGLVIYEQYF
size: NA
J: TRBJ2-7
V: TRBV27
D: NA

DNA: TGTGCCAGCAGTAACCCCGGGACTAGATTCCAAGAGACCCAGTACTTC
CDR3: CASSNPGTRFQETQYF
size: NA
J: TRBJ2-5
V: TRBV7-9
D: TRBD2

DNA: TGTGCCAGCAACGGACAGGGGCAGGGGAACACTGAAGCTTTCTTT
CDR3: CASNGQGQGNTEAFF
size: NA
J: TRBJ1-1
V: TRBV9
D: TRBD1

DNA: TGCGCCAGCAGCCAAGGGGGGGCCTCCTCGATTGCAGGCCTTAACACCATATATTTT
CDR3: CASSQGGASSIAGLNTIYF
size: NA
J: TRBJ1-3
V: TRBV4-1
D: NA

DNA: TGTGCCAGCAGTTCAGCCGGGACAGGGGTCTACGAGCAGTACTTC
CDR3: CASSSAGTGVYEQYF
size: once
J: TRBJ2-7
V: TRBV27
D: TRBD1

DNA: TGTGCCAGCAGCTTGGGGGGACAGAGAAACTACGAGCAGTACTTC
CDR3: CASSLGGQRNYEQYF
size: once
J: TRBJ2-7
V: TRBV5-5
D: TRBD1

DNA: TGCGCCAGCAGCCAGCGAGCGGCCCAAGAGACCCAGTACTTC
CDR3: CASSQRAAQETQYF
size: NA
J: TRBJ2-5
V: TRBV4-1
D: NA

DNA: TGTGCCAGTAGTATAGAAGGCGTGGGGATTCGGGACGAGCAGTACTTC
CDR3: CASSIEGVGIRDEQYF
size: NA
J: TRBJ2-7
V: TRBV19
D: NA

DNA: TGTGCCAGCAGCGTAGGGCAGAACGCCTACGAGCAGTACTTC
CDR3: CASSVGQNAYEQYF
size: NA
J: TRBJ2-7
V: TRBV9
D: NA

DNA: TGTGCCATCAGACTAGCGGGGGACCCCTACGAGCAGTACTTC
CDR3: CAIRLAGDPYEQYF
size: NA
J: TRBJ2-7
V: TRBV10-3
D: TRBD2

DNA: TGTGCCAGCAGTGCCGCTTGGGACAGCAAAACCCGGGAGACCCAGTACTTC
CDR3: CASSAAWDSKTRETQYF
size: NA
J: TRBJ2-5
V: TRBV6-1
D: TRBD1

DNA: TGTGCCAGCAGCTTAATCGGCAGCACAGATACGCAGTATTTT
CDR3: CASSLIGSTDTQYF
size: NA
J: TRBJ2-3
V: TRBV7-3
D: NA

DNA: TGTGCCAGCAGCTCCAGACAGCCGAAAAACCAAGAGACCCAGTACTTC
CDR3: CASSSRQPKNQETQYF
size: NA
J: TRBJ2-5
V: TRBV7-2
D: NA

DNA: TGTGCCAGCAGCTTCGGGACACCCCCCCGGGCCTACGAGCAGTACTTC
CDR3: CASSFGTPPRAYEQYF
size: NA
J: TRBJ2-7
V: TRBV11-2
D: NA

DNA: TGTGCCAGCAGTGGAGAAGGCCACTCCTACCACAATGAGCAGTTCTTC
CDR3: CASSGEGHSYHNEQFF
size: NA
J: TRBJ2-1
V: TRBV25-1
D: NA

DNA: TGTGCCAGTGCCGGGACAGGGTGGAATCAGCCCCAGCATTTT
CDR3: CASAGTGWNQPQHF
size: NA
J: TRBJ1-5
V: TRBV19
D: TRBD1

DNA: TGTGCCAGCACCCCGGGACAGGGGACCTACGAGCAGTACTTC
CDR3: CASTPGQGTYEQYF
size: NA
J: TRBJ2-7
V: TRBV9
D: TRBD1

DNA: TGTGCCAGTTCCGCCGGGACAGGGTACGAGCAGTACTTC
CDR3: CASSAGTGYEQYF
size: NA
J: TRBJ2-7
V: TRBV27
D: TRBD1

DNA: TGTGCCAGCAGCTTAGCCCCTGGGGTCTCGGCGGAGCTGTTTTTT
CDR3: CASSLAPGVSAELFF
size: NA
J: TRBJ2-2
V: TRBV7-9
D: NA

DNA: TGTGCCAGCAGCCCCGACCGCAATGAGCAGTTCTTC
CDR3: CASSPDRNEQFF
size: NA
J: TRBJ2-1
V: TRBV7-3
D: NA

DNA: TGTGCCAGCAGTTTAAGCCCCGAGGCTATAACGGGGCTGCTCTTGATCTACGAGCAGTACTTC
CDR3: CASSLSPEAITGLLLIYEQYF
size: NA
J: TRBJ2-7
V: TRBV27
D: NA

DNA: TGTGCCAGCAGTTCGGACTACTATGGCTACACCTTC
CDR3: CASSSDYYGYTF
size: NA
J: TRBJ1-2
V: TRBV28
D: NA